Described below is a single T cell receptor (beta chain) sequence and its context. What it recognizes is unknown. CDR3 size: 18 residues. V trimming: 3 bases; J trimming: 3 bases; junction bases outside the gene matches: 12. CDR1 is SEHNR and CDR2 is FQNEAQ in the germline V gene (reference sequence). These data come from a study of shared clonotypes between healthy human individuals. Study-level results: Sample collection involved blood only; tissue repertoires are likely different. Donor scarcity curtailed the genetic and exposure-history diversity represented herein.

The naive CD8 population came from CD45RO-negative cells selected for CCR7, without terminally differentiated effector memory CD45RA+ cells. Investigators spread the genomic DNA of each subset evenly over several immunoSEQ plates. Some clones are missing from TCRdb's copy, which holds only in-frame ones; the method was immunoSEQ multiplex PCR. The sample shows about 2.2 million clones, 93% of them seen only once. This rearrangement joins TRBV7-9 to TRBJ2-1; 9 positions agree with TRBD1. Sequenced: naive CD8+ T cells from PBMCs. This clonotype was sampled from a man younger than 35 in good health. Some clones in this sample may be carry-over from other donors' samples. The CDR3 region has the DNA TGTGCCAGCAGCTTTCGCACCTACGGGGACAGGGACTACAATGAGCAGTTCTTC. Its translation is CASSFRTYGDRDYNEQFF.